Below, one TCR beta chain is given with its context. Residents of around 24 US areas, aged about 18 to 89 years, made up the participants. Per the original data handling: Estimates of nucleated cell counts were drawn from the amplification of reference gene primers. TCRdb's table, derived via immunoSEQ multiplex PCR, lists solely in-frame clones and lacks some. The DNA gave D and trimming, while V, J and clone size come from that table. Of some 300,000 clones in the sample, 70% to 90% were seen once. The V end was cut by 2 bases, the J end by 5 bases, with 16 bases between. The CDR3 totals 15 residues. Germline assignment: CDR1 WNHNN and CDR2 SYGVQD (reference sequence). The sample belongs to a study of blood T cell repertoires in COVID-19. On the study more broadly: Resolution of symptoms, clearance, or two negative PCRs was present in recovered Cohort 3 donors. Acute and convalescent COVID-19 specimens originated in the United States, Italy and Spain.

The sequenced sample was PBMCs or T cells enriched from blood (not recorded which). This TCR was recovered from a woman in her sixties in a cohort exposed to, infected with or recovered from COVID-19 (not recorded which). V usage is TRBV10-1 and J usage is TRBJ2-7; tentatively, D is TRBD1 (5 bases). The CDR3 loop is CASSEVGRGTHEQYF. For the CDR3, the DNA is TGCGCCAGCAGTGAGGTGGGTAGGGGTACCCACGAGCAGTACTTC.